The 26 T cell receptor beta chains in this list originate from one sample, sequenced in a study of T cells after yellow fever vaccination (dated by TCRdb to about 2019). This sample's treatment or condition label indicates: live attenuated yellow fever vaccine strain. Preparation of the library involved 5' RACE. Sequencing instrument: Illumina HiSeq 2500. Through fastp at Q25 and MiXCR, TCRdb rebuilt clones from the public reads, retaining in-frame beta chains. Rows are combined by CDR3 protein, so each entry shows the most common genes and DNA. The sample data list 610,000 or so distinct CDR3 sequences, and about 12% of these were observed just once. The ten biggest clones cover more than 12% of the sample. This specimen consisted of PBMCs, obtained on the day of the yellow fever booster vaccination. These receptors came from a man aged 25 to 40 who received the YFV17D yellow fever vaccine.

This clonotype was counted only a few times. The chain couples TRBV4-3 to TRBJ2-1; D call uncertain. The CDR3 has 12 amino acids. V lost 0 bases to trimming and J lost 15 bases, with 12 bases between them. The V gene's germline CDR1 is LGHNA and CDR2 YSLEER. The CDR3, as DNA: TGCGCCAGCAGCCAAGAAAAGGGTAAGAGGTTCTTC. Protein sequence: CASSQEKGKRFF.

V gene TRBV20-1 combines with J gene TRBJ2-7, with D hard to call. CDR1 and CDR2 from the germline V gene are DFQATT and SNEGSKA (reference sequence). Trimming took 4 bases from V and 5 from J, leaving 12 bases between them. The CDR3 is 12 residues long. CDR3 in DNA: TGCAGTGCTACCGACACTACCAACGAGCAGTACTTC. Encoded protein: CSATDTTNEQYF.

J is TRBJ2-4 and V is TRBV10-3; D is unclear. Trimming removed 2 bases from V and 6 bases from J, with 17 bases in between. This CDR3 is 16 amino acids long. In germline, CDR1 is ENHRY, CDR2 SYGVKD. For the CDR3, the DNA is TGTGCCATCAGTGAGGGGTCCCAACATCAAAGAAACATTCAGTACTTC. Translation: CAISEGSQHQRNIQYF.

This rearrangement joins TRBV12-3 or TRBV12-4 to TRBJ1-4; TRBD1 might be the D (6 bases). V was pared by 6 bases and J by 8 bases, with 16 bases between. The CDR3 consists of 14 residues. This CDR3 reads CASSRVGASEKLFF. CDR3 DNA: TGTGCCAGCAGCCGAGTGGGGGCTAGCGAAAAACTGTTTTTT.

The rearrangement joins TRBV20-1 to TRBJ2-7; 8 bases agree with TRBD2. Per the germline V gene, CDR1 is DFQATT and CDR2 is SNEGSKA (reference sequence). CDR3 length: 14 residues. The V and J ends lost 6 bases and 10 bases, in that order; junction bases with no gene match: 17. Written as DNA, the CDR3 is TGCAGTGCACCCACTAGCGGCAGCCGGGGTAAACAGTACTTC. It yields the protein CSAPTSGSRGKQYF.

The rearrangement joins TRBV7-2 to TRBJ2-1; no clear D gene. Germline loops: CDR1 SGHTA, CDR2 FQGNSA. This CDR3 comprises 14 residues. Trimming stripped 6 bases from V and 3 bases from J, with 12 bases between. The chain's CDR3 is CASSDLTVYNEQFF. CDR3 coding DNA: TGTGCCAGCAGTGACTTAACCGTCTACAATGAGCAGTTCTTC.

V usage is TRBV6-2 or TRBV6-3 and J usage is TRBJ2-3; 12 nucleotides agree with TRBD2. The V gene end was trimmed by 6 bases and the J gene end by 6 bases; junction bases not matched to a gene: 13. Germline loops: CDR1 MNHEY, CDR2 SVGEGT. The CDR3 has 17 residues. The CDR3 coding sequence is TGTGCCAGCAGCCACGGACTAGCGGGGCTCCTCGGGGATACGCAGTATTTT. It yields the protein CASSHGLAGLLGDTQYF.

This chain joins TRBV29-1 and TRBJ2-7; no clear D gene. This CDR3 has 14 residues. Trimming removed 5 bases at V and 0 bases at J, with 14 bases between. Germline CDR1 and CDR2: SQVTM and ANQGSEA. CDR3 region: CSVKGLSNSYEQYF. As DNA, the CDR3 is TGCAGCGTTAAAGGTCTCTCAAACTCCTACGAGCAGTACTTC.

This clonotype was detected only a few times. V and J are TRBV7-9 and TRBJ2-7; TRBD2 aligns across 15 bases. CDR1 is SEHNR, CDR2 FQNEAQ, per germline (reference sequence). Unmatched junction bases numbered 2, after V lost 0 bases and J lost 5 bases. This CDR3 region has 16 residues. CDR3 in amino acids: CASSLAGLAGGHEQYF. DNA for the CDR3: TGTGCCAGCAGCTTAGCGGGACTAGCGGGAGGTCACGAGCAGTACTTC.

Many counts were recorded for this clonotype. The V gene is TRBV7-6, the J gene TRBJ1-1; possible D gene TRBD1, 6 bases. V lost 8 bases, J lost 2 bases, and 12 bases lay in between. This CDR3 has 13 residues. CDR1 SGHVS and CDR2 FNYEAQ come from the germline V gene. CDR3 in DNA: TGTGCCAGCGGTCGAGGGACAAACACTGAAGCTTTCTTT. Translated, it gives CASGRGTNTEAFF.

The V gene is TRBV12-3 or TRBV12-4, the J gene TRBJ2-1; D gene unclear. The CDR3 covers 16 residues. Deletions cut 3 bases from V and 4 bases from J, with 16 bases between. The CDR3 DNA sequence: TGTGCCAGCAGTTTTGCCACCGACGATTCTTACAATGAGCAGTTCTTC. Translation gives CASSFATDDSYNEQFF.

This chain links TRBV4-1 with TRBJ2-2; D possibly corresponds to TRBD1 (6 bases). Germline CDR1 and CDR2: MGHRA and YSYEKL. V shed 5 bases and J shed 6 bases, with 13 bases lying between them. This CDR3 contains 14 residues. DNA of the CDR3: TGCGCCAGCAGCTCACAGGGCTGGGCCGGGGAGCTGTTTTTT. Amino acid sequence: CASSSQGWAGELFF.

The genes are TRBV6-1 and TRBJ2-1; perhaps TRBD2 as D (8 bases). Per the germline V gene, CDR1 is MNHNS and CDR2 is SASEGT. This CDR3 has 17 amino acids. Trimming removed 5 bases from V and 4 bases from J, with 21 bases in between. The DNA of the CDR3 is TGTGCCAGCAGTCCGACAGGGTATCTAGCGGGTTACAATGAGCAGTTCTTC. It is translated as CASSPTGYLAGYNEQFF.

This chain connects TRBV6-1 to TRBJ2-3; 14 bases map to TRBD2. The CDR3 has 16 residues. CDR1 is MNHNS, CDR2 SASEGT, per germline. The V gene end was trimmed by 3 bases and the J gene end by 5 bases; junction bases not matched to a gene: 4. The CDR3 here is CASSDRTSGRRDTQYF. As DNA, the CDR3 is TGTGCCAGCAGTGATCGGACTAGCGGGAGGAGAGATACGCAGTATTTT.

This clonotype was seen a few times. The rearrangement uses TRBV3-1 and TRBJ1-5; D may be TRBD1 (5 bases). In germline, CDR1 is LGHDT, CDR2 YNNKEL (reference sequence). V was trimmed by 8 bases and J by 4 bases, leaving 15 bases between them. The CDR3 consists of 14 residues. CDR3 bases: TGTGCCAGCGGGGATACACCAGGGAATCAGCCCCAGCATTTT. It specifies CASGDTPGNQPQHF.

The chain employs TRBV20-1 and TRBJ2-1, with 8 nucleotides matching TRBD2. Per the germline V gene, CDR1 is DFQATT and CDR2 is SNEGSKA (reference sequence). CDR3 length: 15 residues. V lost 1 base to trimming and J lost 8 bases; unmatched junction nucleotides: 10. For the CDR3, the DNA is TGCAGTGCTAGAGGGGGAGCGGGAGTCGTCGATGAGCAGTTCTTC. Residues: CSARGGAGVVDEQFF.

The gene calls are TRBV11-2 and TRBJ2-5; a possible D gene is TRBD1 (6 bases). Germline CDR1 is SGHAT and CDR2 is FQNNGV. V lost 1 base and J 5 bases, leaving 17 bases between the germline ends. The CDR3 extends over 16 amino acids. In DNA form, the CDR3 reads TGTGCCAGCAGCTTAGCCTCACGAGGGGGAGTGGAGACCCAGTACTTC. Protein product: CASSLASRGGVETQYF.

The V call is TRBV4-3, the J call TRBJ2-7; no definite D call. CDR1 is LGHNA, CDR2 YSLEER, per germline. Trimming took off 1 base at V and 7 bases at J, with 8 bases between the two ends. The CDR3 runs to 12 residues. The CDR3 DNA reads as TGCGCCAGCAGCCAAGTAGGCAGTGAGCAGTACTTC. This translates into CASSQVGSEQYF.

The V gene is TRBV28, the J gene TRBJ1-6, with TRBD1 matching 7 bases. V dropped 1 base and J dropped 7; count of bases not matched to a gene: 4. The CDR3 loop spans 15 amino acids. Germline V gives CDR1 MDHEN, CDR2 SYDVKM. In nucleotides, the CDR3 is TGTGCCAGCAGTTTATTTCGGGACAGCAATTCACCCCTCCACTTT. Its protein is CASSLFRDSNSPLHF.

The V call is TRBV19, the J call TRBJ1-1; D is ambiguous. The CDR3 extends over 11 amino acids. V was cut by 5 bases and J by 6 bases, with 7 bases left in between. Germline V lookup: CDR1 LNHDA, CDR2 SQIVND (reference sequence). The CDR3 loop is CASSWIAEAFF. As DNA, the CDR3 is TGTGCCAGTAGTTGGATCGCTGAAGCTTTCTTT.

This chain uses TRBV28 with TRBJ2-5; the match to TRBD1 covers 8 bases. Germline-derived CDR1 and CDR2 are MDHEN and SYDVKM. Losses at the gene ends were 7 bases for V and 5 bases for J; bases not matched to a gene: 15. The CDR3 is 16 amino acids. The CDR3 reads CASKAPRQGKGETQYF. The DNA for the CDR3 is TGTGCCAGCAAAGCTCCCCGACAGGGGAAAGGGGAGACCCAGTACTTC. Drawing the rest from reference TRBV28 and TRBJ2-5, the complete variable domain is DVKVTQSSRYLVKRTGEKVFLECVQDMDHENMFWYRQDPGLGLRLIYFSYDVKMKEKGDIPEGYSVSREKKERFSLILESASTNQTSMYLCASKAPRQGKGETQYFGPGTRLLVL.

CDR3 sequence (DNA): TGTGCCAGCAGTAATGGGGGATCTCGGGGCTACACCTTC. Amino acids: CASSNGGSRGYTF. The rearrangement links TRBV6-2 or TRBV6-3 to TRBJ1-2; possible D gene TRBD1, 5 bases. The length of the CDR3 is 13 residues. Trimming cost V 5 bases and J 8 bases, with 15 bases left between them. CDR1 and CDR2 (germline): MNHEY, SVGEGT.

This chain connects TRBV29-1 to TRBJ1-2, with TRBD1 matching 7 bases. The J segment lost 3 bases and the V segment lost 6 bases, leaving 7 bases of the junction unmatched. The CDR3 extends over 13 amino acids. CDR1 SQVTM and CDR2 ANQGSEA come from the germline V gene. The CDR3 region is CSVSTGSDYGYTF. The CDR3 DNA sequence: TGCAGCGTATCGACAGGGAGTGACTATGGCTACACCTTC.

There are many counts of this clonotype. V usage is TRBV28 and J usage is TRBJ2-7; 9 bases map to TRBD2. This CDR3 is built from 18 residues. J was trimmed by 0 bases and V by 2 bases; bases with no gene match: 11. CDR1 is MDHEN and CDR2 is SYDVKM in the germline V gene. CDR3 amino acids: CASSLELRLAGSSYEQYF. CDR3 nucleotide sequence: TGTGCCAGCAGTTTAGAGTTACGGCTAGCGGGATCCTCCTACGAGCAGTACTTC.

This clonotype has at least ten counts. V and J are TRBV6-2 or TRBV6-3 and TRBJ2-7, with TRBD1 matching over 7 bases. Germline loops: CDR1 MNHEY, CDR2 SVGEGT. This CDR3 has 13 residues. V shed 7 bases and J 3 bases; nucleotides not matched to a gene: 6. The CDR3 loop reads CASTRTGFYEQYF. Here the CDR3 DNA reads TGTGCCAGCACTAGGACAGGCTTCTACGAGCAGTACTTC.

This clonotype was picked up a small number of times. The rearrangement joins TRBV7-2 to TRBJ1-1; 7 bases line up with TRBD1. This CDR3 contains 12 residues. Germline values: CDR1 SGHTA, CDR2 FQGNSA. The junction had 7 bases not matched to a gene; V was cut back by 7 bases and J by 8 bases. DNA for the CDR3: TGTGCCAGCACCCGGGGACAGTCAGAAGCTTTCTTT. Translated, it gives CASTRGQSEAFF.